What follows describes a single T cell receptor (beta chain). Its antigen is as yet unknown. This record belongs to a study of cytomegalovirus exposure and HLA in healthy donors. In germline, CDR1 is ENHRY, CDR2 SYGVKD. With V trimmed by 6 bases and J by 6 bases, 13 bases remained unmatched. The CDR3 extends over 18 amino acids. With 60 Vbeta and 13 Jbeta primers, the PCR was carried out. Clones were read by immunoSEQ multiplex PCR, and TCRdb kept only the in-frame ones, dropping some. The sample has 100,000 to 150,000 clones. Study-wide results and caveats: When presence/absence was analysed, sequencing depth was taken to be roughly uniform across donors.

The sequence was obtained from a man aged 18 to 30 in good health and CMV-seronegative. The specimen was PBMCs. The J gene is TRBJ2-1, the V gene TRBV10-3, with TRBD2 matching 14 bases. CDR3 DNA: TGTGCCATCAGCACCGGGACTAGCGGGAGAGGGTTAGTCAATGAGCAGTTCTTC. As protein: CAISTGTSGRGLVNEQFF.